This T cell receptor (beta chain) appears in the sequencing data of a study of blood T cell repertoires in COVID-19. V lost 7 bases, J lost 5 bases, and 7 bases stayed unmatched. The CDR3 length is 13 residues. Germline-derived CDR1 and CDR2 are LNHDA and SQIVND (reference sequence). All enrollees were about 18 to 89 years old and from fewer than 30 US areas. Self-reported history from a screening survey and questionnaire set each donor's cohort. Repertoires were generated with immunoSEQ multiplex PCR, while TCRdb's copy carries only in-frame clones and drops some. Altogether about 320,000 clones are present, around nine tenths being singletons, with the ten largest covering around 3.9%.

The chain has TRBV19 and TRBJ1-1; 7 bases are shared with TRBD1. This TCR came from a woman under 40 who had been exposed to COVID-19. The sequencing input was PBMCs or T cells enriched from blood (not recorded which). The CDR3 DNA reads TGTGCCAGTAAGCCAGGGGGAATAACTGAAGCTTTCTTT. It codes for CASKPGGITEAFF.